This TCR beta chain comes out of a study of control samples from healthy donors and cancer patients. Sequencing used immunoSEQ multiplex PCR; TCRdb keeps in-frame clones, though not all of them. Among 150,000 to 200,000 clones listed, 88% were seen once. This CDR3 comprises 16 residues. Germline V gene data show CDR1 as MDHEN and CDR2 as SYDVKM. J was trimmed by 0 bases and V by 4 bases; bases with no gene match: 8. The rearrangement joins TRBV28 to TRBJ1-2, with 7 bases that match TRBD1. Sequencing was done on a sample of blood. The source of this sequence is a woman in her twenties or thirties in good health. CDR3 amino acids: CASSSSGDRANYGYTF. The CDR3, as DNA: TGTGCCAGCAGTTCTTCCGGGGACAGAGCTAACTATGGCTACACCTTC.